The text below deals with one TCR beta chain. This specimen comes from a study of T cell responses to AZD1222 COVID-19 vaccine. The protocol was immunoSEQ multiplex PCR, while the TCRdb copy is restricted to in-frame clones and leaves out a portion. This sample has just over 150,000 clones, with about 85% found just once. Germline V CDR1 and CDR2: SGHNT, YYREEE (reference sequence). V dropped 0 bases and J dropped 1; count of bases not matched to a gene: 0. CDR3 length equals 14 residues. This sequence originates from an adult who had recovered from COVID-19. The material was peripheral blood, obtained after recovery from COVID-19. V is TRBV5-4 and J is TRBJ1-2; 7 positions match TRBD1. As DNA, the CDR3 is TGTGCCAGCAGCTTGGACAGGGGTAACTATGGCTACACCTTC. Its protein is CASSLDRGNYGYTF.